The rows below give T cell receptor beta chains drawn from one sample of a study of control samples from healthy donors and cancer patients. Sequencing used immunoSEQ multiplex PCR; TCRdb keeps in-frame clones, though not all of them. In the table there are about 110,000 clones, approximately 82% of which are singletons. Sequencing used blood. These receptors all come from a man between 18 and 35 years old in good health. CDR3s include the opening cysteine and the closing phenylalanine or tryptophan. The order of the fields is CDR3 protein, CDR3 DNA, clone size, V gene, D gene, J gene. The D gene is left open where the match is weak. Size tells how often a clone was seen (once, few, many) or the class of an expanded clone, and some rows leave it out.

CASSSNGGGTANEKLFF,TGTGCCAGCAGCTCCAACGGGGGGGGGACGGCTAATGAAAAACTGTTTTTT,-,TRBV7-8,-,TRBJ1-4
CASSYPRTGRTYEQYF,TGTGCCAGCAGTTACCCGAGGACAGGGAGGACCTACGAGCAGTACTTC,-,TRBV6-2/TRBV6-3,TRBD1,TRBJ2-7
CASSLGGRAADTQYF,TGCGCCAGCAGCTTGGGCGGACGGGCGGCAGATACGCAGTATTTT,-,TRBV5-1,-,TRBJ2-3
CASSATGVSAGETQYF,TGTGCCAGCTCAGCAACAGGGGTCTCGGCGGGAGAGACCCAGTACTTC,-,TRBV18,TRBD1,TRBJ2-5
CARSTDRENTGELFF,TGTGCCAGAAGCACGGACAGAGAGAACACCGGGGAGCTGTTTTTT,-,TRBV5-3,-,TRBJ2-2
CASSQDPSGPETQYF,TGTGCCAGCAGCCAAGATCCCTCCGGGCCAGAGACCCAGTACTTC,-,TRBV4-2,-,TRBJ2-5
CASSRQCPTGYGYTF,TGTGCCAGCAGTAGACAGTGCCCAACGGGCTATGGCTACACCTTC,few,TRBV21-1,-,TRBJ1-2
CATSDRGIGGNQPQHF,TGTGCCACTTCGGACAGGGGAATAGGTGGGAATCAGCCCCAGCATTTT,-,TRBV19,TRBD1,TRBJ1-5
CASSEWQGAPGAQYF,TGTGCCAGCAGTGAATGGCAGGGGGCCCCCGGGGCCCAGTACTTC,-,TRBV6-1,TRBD1,TRBJ2-5
CASSLVPLLGETQYF,TGTGCCAGCAGCTTAGTCCCCCTCTTGGGGGAGACCCAGTACTTC,-,TRBV7-2,-,TRBJ2-5
CASSLGGGLFNEQFF,TGTGCCAGCAGCTTAGGGGGTGGGCTCTTTAATGAGCAGTTCTTC,-,TRBV7-2,-,TRBJ2-1
CASSPDRVREQYF,TGTGCCAGCAGCCCCGACAGGGTAAGGGAGCAGTACTTC,once,TRBV28,TRBD1,TRBJ2-7
CASSVGGWRDNEQFF,TGTGCCAGCAGTGTCGGGGGGTGGCGCGACAATGAGCAGTTCTTC,-,TRBV25-1,TRBD2,TRBJ2-1
CASSRAGTSGGAVEQFF,TGTGCCAGCAGCCGAGCCGGGACTAGCGGGGGGGCTGTTGAGCAGTTCTTC,-,TRBV7-6,TRBD2,TRBJ2-1
CASSLTGQGTEAFF,TGCGCCAGCAGCTTGACCGGACAGGGGACTGAAGCTTTCTTT,-,TRBV5-1,TRBD1,TRBJ1-1
CASSQGCCGNTIYF,TGTGCCAGCAGTCAAGGGTGCTGCGGAAACACCATATATTTT,-,TRBV6-2/TRBV6-3,-,TRBJ1-3
CASTSSRVRTDTQYF,TGTGCCAGTACATCCTCTCGGGTCCGCACAGATACGCAGTATTTT,-,TRBV19,-,TRBJ2-3
CSASSELVNQPQHF,TGCAGTGCTAGTTCGGAGCTAGTGAATCAGCCCCAGCATTTT,-,TRBV20-1,-,TRBJ1-5
CASSRAVGVGLTEAFF,TGCGCCAGCAGTAGGGCGGTGGGGGTCGGCCTTACTGAAGCTTTCTTT,few,TRBV5-1,-,TRBJ1-1
CASRFEGDSNQPQHF,TGTGCCAGCAGATTTGAGGGGGATAGCAATCAGCCCCAGCATTTT,-,TRBV2,-,TRBJ1-5
CASSPRTSGAGELFF,TGTGCCAGCAGCCCAAGGACTAGCGGGGCCGGGGAGCTGTTTTTT,-,TRBV5-4,TRBD2,TRBJ2-2
CASSFDGLAGNGELFF,TGTGCCAGCAGTTTCGACGGACTAGCGGGGAACGGGGAGCTGTTTTTT,-,TRBV27,TRBD2,TRBJ2-2
CASSMTGGLANYGYTF,TGTGCCAGCAGTATGACAGGGGGCTTGGCTAACTATGGCTACACCTTC,-,TRBV25-1,TRBD1,TRBJ1-2
CASIEQGTYGYTF,TGTGCCAGCATTGAACAGGGAACCTATGGCTACACCTTC,-,TRBV6-1,-,TRBJ1-2
CASSLGWGGYTF,TGTGCCAGCAGCTTGGGATGGGGAGGCTACACCTTC,-,TRBV5-4,-,TRBJ1-2
CASSPILNIRDPLRGYTF,TGCGCCAGCAGCCCCATTCTAAATATCCGGGACCCCCTGAGAGGCTACACCTTC,-,TRBV4-1,-,TRBJ1-2
CASSPRVAPENTGELFF,TGTGCCAGCAGTCCCAGGGTAGCCCCTGAGAACACCGGGGAGCTGTTTTTT,-,TRBV27,-,TRBJ2-2
CASSPTSGGKNEQFF,TGTGCCAGCTCACCTACTAGCGGGGGGAAGAATGAGCAGTTCTTC,-,TRBV18,TRBD2,TRBJ2-1
CASKEGAYSNQPQHF,TGTGCCAGTAAGGAGGGGGCATATAGCAATCAGCCCCAGCATTTT,-,TRBV19,TRBD1,TRBJ1-5
CASSPGGRDNEQFF,TGTGCCAGCAGTCCAGGGGGCCGGGACAATGAGCAGTTCTTC,-,TRBV6-5,TRBD1,TRBJ2-1
CASSLAEAYYGYTF,TGTGCCAGCAGCTTGGCGGAGGCTTACTATGGCTACACCTTC,-,TRBV5-6,-,TRBJ1-2
CASMNRQDNQPQHF,TGTGCCAGTATGAATCGGCAAGACAATCAGCCCCAGCATTTT,-,TRBV19,-,TRBJ1-5
CASSLGTGGTDTQYF,TGCGCCAGCAGCCTGGGGACAGGCGGCACAGATACGCAGTATTTT,-,TRBV4-3,TRBD1,TRBJ2-3
CASSELGDEGYGYTF,TGTGCCAGCAGTGAATTGGGGGACGAGGGCTATGGCTACACCTTC,once,TRBV25-1,-,TRBJ1-2
CAIKSGESKNTEAFF,TGTGCCATCAAGTCGGGGGAATCGAAGAACACTGAAGCTTTCTTT,-,TRBV10-3,-,TRBJ1-1
CASSFGPSAGALTDTQYF,TGTGCCAGCAGCTTTGGTCCGTCGGCGGGGGCCCTCACAGATACGCAGTATTTT,-,TRBV5-6,-,TRBJ2-3
CASSRGTGASNQPQHF,TGTGCCAGCAGCCGCGGGACAGGGGCAAGCAATCAGCCCCAGCATTTT,once,TRBV16,TRBD1,TRBJ1-5